Shown below are 7 T cell receptor beta chains from a single sample sequenced in a study of cytomegalovirus exposure and HLA in healthy donors. PCR was performed using 60 Vbeta and 13 Jbeta primers. The repertoire was sequenced with immunoSEQ multiplex PCR; TCRdb's copy has only in-frame clones and lacks some. The sample includes roughly 43,000 clones, 64% of them seen just once. The specimen sequenced was PBMCs. The source is a human donor in good health.

J is TRBJ1-2 and V is TRBV10-3; D gene ambiguous. Germline lookup yields CDR1 ENHRY and CDR2 SYGVKD. V was clipped by 7 bases and J by 5 bases, with 17 bases between them. CDR3 length equals 14 residues. The CDR3 reads CAIKAIGSGYGYTF. Written as DNA, the CDR3 is TGTGCCATCAAAGCGATCGGATCGGGATATGGCTACACCTTC.

The CDR3 is CSVPQGVGSNQPQHF. The CDR3 DNA reads as TGCAGCGTCCCACAGGGGGTGGGGAGCAATCAGCCCCAGCATTTT. The genes are TRBV29-1 and TRBJ1-5, with TRBD1 identical over 8 bases. The CDR3 length is 15 residues. Germline CDR1 SQVTM, CDR2 ANQGSEA. Trimming took 6 bases from V and 1 from J; bases not matched to a gene: 8.

The rearrangement uses TRBV19 and TRBJ1-2; D gene uncertain. The CDR3 spans 10 residues. The V end was cut by 5 bases, the J end by 4 bases, with 2 bases between. Germline CDR1 reads LNHDA; CDR2 reads SQIVND (reference sequence). The CDR3 here is CASSRYGYTF. The CDR3 DNA is TGTGCCAGTAGTCGCTATGGCTACACCTTC.

The chain is built from TRBV10-1 and TRBJ1-1; D gene ambiguous. The CDR3 is 12 amino acids. CDR1 is WNHNN and CDR2 is SYGVQD in the germline V gene (reference sequence). Trimming shortened V by 4 bases and J by 4 bases, and 7 bases separated the two germline ends. Here the CDR3 DNA reads TGCGCCAGCAGTGCGGGTTCCACTGAAGCTTTCTTT. This translates into CASSAGSTEAFF.

V gene TRBV2 combines with J gene TRBJ1-4, with TRBD1 matching 7 bases. Germline-derived CDR1 and CDR2 are SNHLY and FYNNEI. V lost 4 bases to trimming and J lost 8 bases; unmatched junction nucleotides: 10. The CDR3 has 15 amino acids. Here the CDR3 DNA reads TGTGCCAGCAGTGTAACGGCCAGGGGGAACGAAAAACTGTTTTTT. It translates to CASSVTARGNEKLFF.

This clone was counted a few times. The chain combines TRBV7-2 with TRBJ2-5; 8 bases line up with TRBD2. The CDR3 runs to 18 residues. Trimming at V came to 1 base and at J to 1 base, leaving 11 bases not matched to a gene. Germline V gene lookup returns CDR1 SGHTA and CDR2 FQGNSA. The CDR3 sequence: CASSLGGGSGGSQETQYF. The CDR3 DNA is TGTGCCAGCAGCTTAGGGGGGGGGAGCGGGGGATCCCAAGAGACCCAGTACTTC.

The CDR3 spells CAISEGGGINEQFF. CDR3 bases: TGTGCCATCAGTGAAGGGGGGGGAATCAATGAGCAGTTCTTC. This chain connects TRBV10-3 to TRBJ2-1, with a weak D call TRBD2 (7 bases). V was shortened by 3 bases and J by 6 bases, with 12 bases between the two germline ends. CDR1 ENHRY and CDR2 SYGVKD come from the germline V gene. The CDR3 has 14 residues.